The 29 T cell receptor beta chains below were found in one sample sequenced in a study of blood T cell repertoires in COVID-19. The method was immunoSEQ multiplex PCR; TCRdb's version includes in-frame clones alone and lacks a portion of them. Of around 200,000 clones in the sample, roughly four fifths were seen once. Sequences were obtained from peripheral blood. The receptors shown here come from a woman aged 40 to 50 with acute or convalescent COVID-19.

This chain connects TRBV2 to TRBJ1-2; 9 nucleotides match TRBD1. Germline-derived CDR1 and CDR2 are SNHLY and FYNNEI. The trim removed 7 bases at V and 4 bases at J, leaving 10 bases unmatched. The CDR3 sequence is 15 residues long. CDR3 sequence reads: CASKKTGQGSYGYTF. The CDR3 nucleotides are TGTGCCAGCAAAAAAACTGGACAGGGGTCCTATGGCTACACCTTC. Full variable domain (rest looked up from reference TRBV2 and TRBJ1-2): EPEVTQTPSHQVTQMGQEVILRCVPISNHLYFYWYRQILGQKVEFLVSFYNNEISEKSEIFDDQFSVERPDGSNFTLKIRSTKLEDSAMYFCASKKTGQGSYGYTFGSGTRLTVV.

The chain joins TRBV4-1 to TRBJ1-1; D unresolved. V was pared by 3 bases and J by 1 base, with 12 bases between. The CDR3 is made up of 15 amino acids. Germline loops: CDR1 MGHRA, CDR2 YSYEKL. In DNA, the CDR3 is TGCGCCAGCAGCCAGGGCGTGTCGGCGAACACTGAAGCTTTCTTT. Amino acid sequence: CASSQGVSANTEAFF.

DNA of the CDR3: TGTGCCAGCAGTTACAGACGACCCGGGTTCCGGGGTTCCTACGAGCAGTACTTC. It specifies CASSYRRPGFRGSYEQYF. The rearrangement uses TRBV7-8 and TRBJ2-7; D may be TRBD2 (5 bases). The CDR3 covers 18 residues. V lost 6 bases to trimming and J lost 1 base, with 25 bases between them. The V gene's germline CDR1 is SGHVS and CDR2 FQNEAQ.

This chain connects TRBV6-2 or TRBV6-3 to TRBJ1-1; a possible D gene is TRBD1 (6 bases). Germline lookup yields CDR1 MNHEY and CDR2 SVGEGT. This CDR3 is 13 amino acids long. V lost 1 base and J lost 6, with 9 bases in between. CDR3 in DNA: TGTGCCAGCAGTTACTATACAGGGTCTGAAGCTTTCTTT. Its translation is CASSYYTGSEAFF.

The V gene is TRBV2, the J gene TRBJ2-5, with 11 bases matching TRBD2. The V gene's germline CDR1 is SNHLY and CDR2 FYNNEI. This CDR3 region has 14 residues. The V gene end was trimmed by 6 bases and the J gene end by 4 bases; junction bases not matched to a gene: 4. The CDR3 protein is CASRLAGVRETQYF. The CDR3 DNA reads TGTGCCAGCAGACTAGCGGGAGTCAGAGAGACCCAGTACTTC.

V gene TRBV30 combines with J gene TRBJ2-2; D uncertain. Trimming took off 0 bases at V and 6 bases at J, with 8 bases between the two ends. CDR1 is GTSNPN and CDR2 is SVGIG in the germline V gene (reference sequence). The CDR3 extends over 13 amino acids. CDR3 sequence (DNA): TGTGCCTGGAGTGTTGCCAGATCCGGGGAGCTGTTTTTT. Its translation: CAWSVARSGELFF. Full variable domain (rest looked up from reference TRBV30 and TRBJ2-2): SQTIHQWPATLVQPVGSPLSLECTVEGTSNPNLYWYRQAAGRGLQLLFYSVGIGQISSEVPQNLSASRPQDRQFILSSKKLLLSDSGFYLCAWSVARSGELFFGEGSRLTVL.

The V gene is TRBV28, the J gene TRBJ2-1, with D uncertain. This CDR3 comprises 13 residues. V was pared by 5 bases and J by 7 bases, with 12 bases between. The germline V gene has CDR1 MDHEN and CDR2 SYDVKM. CDR3 nucleotides: TGTGCCAGCAGTCCCCCCCCTTCGAATGAGCAGTTCTTC. Its translation: CASSPPPSNEQFF.

V usage is TRBV7-2 and J usage is TRBJ1-2; possible D gene TRBD1, 6 bases. Trimming cost V 1 base and J 2 bases, with 11 bases left between them. From germline, CDR1 is SGHTA and CDR2 FQGNSA. The CDR3 totals 15 residues. In DNA, the CDR3 is TGTGCCAGCAGCTTAGGCTATACAGGGAACTATGGCTACACCTTC. This codes for CASSLGYTGNYGYTF.

The chain employs TRBV2 and TRBJ1-6, with 7 bases aligning to TRBD1. The CDR3 is made up of 14 amino acids. Germline-derived CDR1 and CDR2 are SNHLY and FYNNEI. V lost 6 bases, J lost 7 bases, and 6 bases stayed unmatched. The CDR3 region is CASRVIGGNSPLHF. CDR3 bases: TGTGCCAGCAGGGTCATAGGGGGCAATTCACCCCTCCACTTT.

This chain joins TRBV7-8 and TRBJ1-5; TRBD1 agrees at 10 bases. Trimming took 6 bases from V and 4 from J; bases not matched to a gene: 6. The CDR3 sequence is 15 residues long. The V gene's germline CDR1 is SGHVS and CDR2 FQNEAQ. DNA of the CDR3: TGTGCCAGCAGACTCGGGACAGGGGAAAATCAGCCCCAGCATTTT. The encoded protein is CASRLGTGENQPQHF. The whole variable domain, remainder taken from reference TRBV7-8 and TRBJ1-5, is GAGVSQSPRYKVAKRGQDVALRCDPISGHVSLFWYQQALGQGPEFLTYFQNEAQLDKSGLPSDRFFAERPEGSVSTLKIQRTQQEDSAVYLCASRLGTGENQPQHFGDGTRLSIL.

This chain connects TRBV2 to TRBJ2-3; TRBD1 matches 10 bases. The germline V gene has CDR1 SNHLY and CDR2 FYNNEI. The CDR3 contains 15 residues. The V segment lost 8 bases and the J segment 1 base; nucleotides outside the gene matches: 6. CDR3 protein: CASETGTGGTDTQYF. DNA of the CDR3: TGTGCCAGCGAGACCGGGACAGGGGGCACAGATACGCAGTATTTT.

The chain combines TRBV27 with TRBJ1-6, with a possible D match to TRBD1 (5 bases). This CDR3 has 12 amino acids. Trimming removed 6 bases at V and 7 bases at J, with 7 bases between. In germline, CDR1 is MNHEY, CDR2 SMNVEV (reference sequence). The CDR3 sequence is CASSPGNSPLHF. CDR3 in DNA: TGTGCCAGCAGCCCAGGGAATTCACCCCTCCACTTT.

The chain is built from TRBV19 and TRBJ1-5; 7 bases match TRBD1. V was pared by 4 bases and J by 4 bases, with 7 bases of the junction left unmatched. This CDR3 has 15 amino acids. CDR1 is LNHDA, CDR2 SQIVND, per germline (reference sequence). CDR3 nucleotides: TGTGCCAGTAGTAATGAGGGGGCGGGAAATCAGCCCCAGCATTTT. Translation gives CASSNEGAGNQPQHF. The variable domain in full, completed from reference TRBV19 and TRBJ1-5, reads DGGITQSPKYLFRKEGQNVTLSCEQNLNHDAMYWYRQDPGQGLRLIYYSQIVNDFQKGDIAEGYSVSREKKESFPLTVTSAQKNPTAFYLCASSNEGAGNQPQHFGDGTRLSIL.

The chain employs TRBV28 and TRBJ1-2, with a weak D call TRBD1 (6 bases). Germline CDR1 is MDHEN and CDR2 is SYDVKM. CDR3 length: 14 residues. V shed 6 bases and J shed 5 bases, with 16 bases lying between them. CDR3 sequence reads: CASSRSGTPYGYTF. The CDR3 DNA follows: TGTGCCAGCAGCCGATCAGGGACACCTTATGGCTACACCTTC.

The V gene is TRBV7-2, the J gene TRBJ2-5, with 11 nucleotides matching TRBD2. Per the germline V gene, CDR1 is SGHTA and CDR2 is FQGNSA. The CDR3 loop spans 17 amino acids. V trimming: 2 bases; J trimming: 4 bases; junction bases outside the gene matches: 9. The CDR3 bases are TGTGCCAGCAGCTTAAGCTTTAGCGGGGGGGTGGGAGAGACCCAGTACTTC. It translates to CASSLSFSGGVGETQYF.

The chain couples TRBV5-1 to TRBJ2-3; D is undetermined. This CDR3 has 14 amino acids. Germline CDR1 SGHRS, CDR2 YFSETQ. The ends were cut back, 4 bases at V and 2 bases at J, with 11 bases in the middle. The CDR3 DNA reads as TGCGCCAGCAGCCTAGACCAAATCACAGATACGCAGTATTTT. This sequence encodes CASSLDQITDTQYF.

This clone was counted once. The genes are TRBV9 and TRBJ2-7; 9 bases align to TRBD2. Germline CDR1 is SGDLS and CDR2 is YYNGEE. This CDR3 comprises 15 residues. The junction had 4 bases not matched to a gene; V was cut back by 3 bases and J by 0 bases. The CDR3 protein is CASSALAGPSYEQYF. For the CDR3, the DNA is TGTGCCAGCAGCGCGCTAGCGGGACCCTCCTACGAGCAGTACTTC. The variable domain in full, with the rest retrieved from reference TRBV9 and TRBJ2-7, is DSGVTQTPKHLITATGQRVTLRCSPRSGDLSVYWYQQSLDQGLQFLIQYYNGEERAKGNILERFSAQQFPDLHSELNLSSLELGDSALYFCASSALAGPSYEQYFGPGTRLTVT.

J is TRBJ1-2 and V is TRBV3-1 (or the pseudogene TRBV3-2); no clear D. The germline CDR1 and CDR2 sequences are LGHDT and YNNKEL (reference sequence). The CDR3 has 15 amino acids. V was shortened by 0 bases and J by 0 bases, with 8 bases between the two germline ends. The DNA for the CDR3 is TGTGCCAGCAGCCAAGAGGTGGCAACTAACTATGGCTACACCTTC. Translated: CASSQEVATNYGYTF.

The V call is TRBV5-1, the J call TRBJ1-1; unclear D gene. Germline CDR1 is SGHRS and CDR2 is YFSETQ. The CDR3 totals 14 residues. Trimming removed 1 base at V and 1 base at J, with 8 bases between. CDR3 protein: CASSLRQENTEAFF. CDR3 bases: TGCGCCAGCAGCTTGCGGCAGGAGAACACTGAAGCTTTCTTT.

This clone was picked up one time. The chain carries TRBV7-9 and TRBJ2-7, with D uncertain. CDR1 SEHNR and CDR2 FQNEAQ come from the germline V gene (reference sequence). Trimming removed 0 bases at V and 3 bases at J, with 12 bases between. This CDR3 is built from 15 residues. The CDR3 reads CASSLAPAPGYEQYF. For the CDR3, the DNA is TGTGCCAGCAGCTTAGCACCGGCACCGGGCTACGAGCAGTACTTC.

The rearrangement uses TRBV7-3 and TRBJ1-3; 7 bases line up with TRBD1. Germline V gene sequence: CDR1 SGHTA, CDR2 FQGTGA. This CDR3 spans 17 amino acids. V was clipped by 1 base and J by 0 bases; unmatched bases: 6. CDR3 in DNA: TGTGCCAGCAGCTTAAGGGTGGCAGGGGGCTCTGGAAACACCATATATTTT. Translated: CASSLRVAGGSGNTIYF. Variable domain in full (rest from reference TRBV7-3 and TRBJ1-3): GAGVSQTPSNKVTEKGKYVELRCDPISGHTALYWYRQSLGQGPEFLIYFQGTGAADDSGLPNDRFFAVRPEGSVSTLKIQRTERGDSAVYLCASSLRVAGGSGNTIYFGEGSWLTVV.

The rearrangement links TRBV10-1 to TRBJ2-2; the D is unclear. V was clipped by 6 bases and J by 3 bases, with 17 bases between them. Germline values: CDR1 WNHNN, CDR2 SYGVQD (reference sequence). The CDR3 extends over 16 amino acids. CDR3 sequence reads: CASSGSRPIDTGELFF. The CDR3 region has the DNA TGCGCCAGCAGCGGGTCTCGCCCTATAGACACCGGGGAGCTGTTTTTT.

V is TRBV27 and J is TRBJ1-6, with D perhaps matching TRBD1 (5 bases). There are 14 residues in the CDR3. V was clipped by 3 bases and J by 10 bases, with 13 bases between them. Per germline, CDR1 MNHEY and CDR2 SMNVEV (reference sequence). CDR3: CASSFNQGSSPLHF. CDR3 DNA: TGTGCCAGCAGTTTCAACCAGGGAAGCTCACCCCTCCACTTT.

This chain uses TRBV6-5 with TRBJ1-2; D not certain. V was cut by 3 bases and J by 4 bases, with 12 bases left in between. The CDR3 length is 14 residues. The germline V gene has CDR1 MNHEY and CDR2 SVGAGI. For the CDR3, the DNA is TGTGCCAGCAGTTATAATCCCCAGTTCTATGGCTACACCTTC. This translates into CASSYNPQFYGYTF.

The V gene is TRBV4-1, the J gene TRBJ1-1; D unresolved. CDR3 length equals 14 residues. Germline CDR1 and CDR2: MGHRA and YSYEKL. V was shortened by 5 bases and J by 0 bases, with 10 bases between the two germline ends. CDR3 DNA sequence: TGCGCCAGCAGCTCCCGGGAGATGAACACTGAAGCTTTCTTT. It is translated as CASSSREMNTEAFF.

J is TRBJ2-1 and V is TRBV6-5; TRBD1 might be the D (5 bases). Per the germline V gene, CDR1 is MNHEY and CDR2 is SVGAGI. V was cut by 6 bases and J by 0 bases, with 12 bases left in between. The CDR3 covers 15 residues. The CDR3: CASSQGHHSYNEQFF. The CDR3 DNA reads as TGTGCCAGCAGCCAAGGACACCACTCCTACAATGAGCAGTTCTTC.

This rearrangement joins TRBV18 to TRBJ1-3; D might be TRBD1 (5 bases). Trimming pared 0 bases from V and 3 bases from J, leaving 15 bases between. Germline CDR1 KGHSH, CDR2 LQKENI. The CDR3 runs to 17 residues. CDR3 DNA sequence: TGTGCCAGCTCACCACCGTCGACAGAAACGAATGGAAACACCATATATTTT. Translated: CASSPPSTETNGNTIYF.

V and J are TRBV5-1 and TRBJ2-3; TRBD2 aligns across 13 bases. The CDR3 has 15 residues. From germline, CDR1 is SGHRS and CDR2 YFSETQ. Trimming removed 7 bases from V and 3 bases from J; junction bases left unmatched: 5. The CDR3 DNA is TGCGCCAGCCCAACTAGCGGGGGGGAAACAGATACGCAGTATTTT. Residues: CASPTSGGETDTQYF.

The chain is built from TRBV12-3 or TRBV12-4 and TRBJ2-1; D call uncertain. Trimming took 6 bases from V and 10 from J, leaving 7 bases between them. This CDR3 contains 10 residues. In DNA, the CDR3 is TGTGCCAGCAGGGGCAGGGAGCAGTTCTTC. Residues: CASRGREQFF.